This T cell receptor beta chain was found in a study of blood T cell repertoires in COVID-19. Study summary: T cells, B-cell-depleted T cells, or PBMCs supplied cDNA or gDNA.

Study members were between about 18 and 100 years old and lived in over 20 US regions. Profiled with immunoSEQ multiplex PCR; TCRdb holds only in-frame clones, not every one. The sample holds around 300,000 clones, 80% to 95% seen once. The specimen sequenced was PBMCs or T cells enriched from blood (not recorded which). This receptor was taken from a woman aged 30 to 39 who had recovered from COVID-19.

CDR3: CASSLQGAAETQYF. The CDR3 nucleotides read TGTGCCAGCAGTTTACAGGGGGCGGCGGAGACCCAGTACTTC. The chain joins TRBV6-5 to TRBJ2-5, with TRBD1 matching over 9 bases. V gave up 4 bases and J gave up 5 bases; unmatched junction bases: 5. This CDR3 has 14 amino acids. Germline CDR1 reads MNHEY; CDR2 reads SVGAGI.